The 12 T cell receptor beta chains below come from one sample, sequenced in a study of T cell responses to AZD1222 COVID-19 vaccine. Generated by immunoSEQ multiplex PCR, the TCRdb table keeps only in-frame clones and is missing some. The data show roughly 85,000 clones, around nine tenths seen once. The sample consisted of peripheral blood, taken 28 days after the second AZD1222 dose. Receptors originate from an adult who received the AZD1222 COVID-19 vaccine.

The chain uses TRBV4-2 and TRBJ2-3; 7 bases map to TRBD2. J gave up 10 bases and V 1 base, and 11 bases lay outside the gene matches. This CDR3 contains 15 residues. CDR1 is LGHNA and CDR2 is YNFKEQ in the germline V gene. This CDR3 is CASSQGLAREKAQYF. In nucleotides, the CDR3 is TGTGCCAGCAGCCAAGGGCTAGCGCGGGAGAAAGCGCAGTATTTT.

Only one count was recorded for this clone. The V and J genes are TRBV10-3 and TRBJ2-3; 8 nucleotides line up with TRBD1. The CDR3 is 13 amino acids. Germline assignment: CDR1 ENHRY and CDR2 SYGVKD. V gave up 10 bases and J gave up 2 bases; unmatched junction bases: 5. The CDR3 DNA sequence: TGTGCCACGACAGGGGCGATCACAGATACGCAGTATTTT. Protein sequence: CATTGAITDTQYF.

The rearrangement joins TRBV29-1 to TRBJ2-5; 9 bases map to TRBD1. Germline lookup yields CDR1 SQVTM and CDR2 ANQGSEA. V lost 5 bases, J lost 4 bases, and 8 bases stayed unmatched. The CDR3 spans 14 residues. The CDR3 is CSVLPGQGVETQYF. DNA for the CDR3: TGCAGCGTTCTTCCGGGACAGGGTGTAGAGACCCAGTACTTC.

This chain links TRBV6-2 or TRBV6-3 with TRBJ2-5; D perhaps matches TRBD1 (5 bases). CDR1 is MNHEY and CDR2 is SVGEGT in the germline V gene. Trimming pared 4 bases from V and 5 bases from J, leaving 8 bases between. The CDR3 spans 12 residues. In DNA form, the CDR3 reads TGTGCCAGCAGTTCCAGGGCTGAGACCCAGTACTTC. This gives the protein CASSSRAETQYF.

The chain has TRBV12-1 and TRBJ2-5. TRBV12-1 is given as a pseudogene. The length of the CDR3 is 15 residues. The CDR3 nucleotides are TGTGCCAGCAGCTTTAGTCCCCGGAAGGGCGAGACCCAGTACTTC. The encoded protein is CASSFSPRKGETQYF.

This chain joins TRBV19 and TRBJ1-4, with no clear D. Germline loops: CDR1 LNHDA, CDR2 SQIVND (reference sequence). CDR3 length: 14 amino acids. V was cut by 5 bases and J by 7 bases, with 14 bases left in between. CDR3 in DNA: TGTGCCAGTAGTTCTCTCAGCCGGGGTGAAAAACTGTTTTTT. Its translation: CASSSLSRGEKLFF.

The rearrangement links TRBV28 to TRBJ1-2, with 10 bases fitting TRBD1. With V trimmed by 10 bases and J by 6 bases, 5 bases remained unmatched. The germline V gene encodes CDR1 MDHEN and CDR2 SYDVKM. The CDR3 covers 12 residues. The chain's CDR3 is CANQGQGDGYTF. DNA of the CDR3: TGTGCCAATCAAGGACAGGGGGATGGCTACACCTTC.

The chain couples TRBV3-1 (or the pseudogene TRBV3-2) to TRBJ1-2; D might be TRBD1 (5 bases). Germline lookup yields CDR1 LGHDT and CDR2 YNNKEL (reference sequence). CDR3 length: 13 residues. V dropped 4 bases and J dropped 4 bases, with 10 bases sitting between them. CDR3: CASSPRDFYGYTF. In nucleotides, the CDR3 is TGTGCCAGCAGCCCCCGGGACTTCTATGGCTACACCTTC.

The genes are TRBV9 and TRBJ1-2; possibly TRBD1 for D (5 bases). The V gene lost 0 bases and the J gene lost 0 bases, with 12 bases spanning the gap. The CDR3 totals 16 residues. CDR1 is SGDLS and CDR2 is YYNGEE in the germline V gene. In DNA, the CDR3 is TGTGCCAGCAGCGTAGCCCCACAGACAGCTAACTATGGCTACACCTTC. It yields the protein CASSVAPQTANYGYTF.

CDR3 DNA: TGTGCCAGCAGCGGGGACGGGTCCTACGAGCAGTACTTC. Encoded protein: CASSGDGSYEQYF. This rearrangement joins TRBV2 to TRBJ2-7; the D call may be TRBD1 or TRBD2 (5 bases each). With 6 bases removed from V and 1 base from J, the gap between germline ends came to 10 bases. The germline CDR1 and CDR2 sequences are SNHLY and FYNNEI. The CDR3 totals 13 residues.

The chain's CDR3 is CATSRGRDSNQPQHF. In DNA form, the CDR3 reads TGTGCCACTAGCCGGGGACGGGATAGCAATCAGCCCCAGCATTTT. This chain links TRBV24-1 with TRBJ1-5, with a possible D match to TRBD1 (5 bases). V was shortened by 10 bases and J by 0 bases, with 15 bases between the two germline ends. This CDR3 is built from 15 residues. CDR1 is KGHDR and CDR2 is SFDVKD in the germline V gene.

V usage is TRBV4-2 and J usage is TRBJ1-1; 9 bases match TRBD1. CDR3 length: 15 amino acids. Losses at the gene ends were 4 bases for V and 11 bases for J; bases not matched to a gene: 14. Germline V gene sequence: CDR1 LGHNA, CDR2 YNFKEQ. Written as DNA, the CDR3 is TGTGCCAGCAGCCTCGACTCCAACCCCGACAGGGGGGCTTTCTTT. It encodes CASSLDSNPDRGAFF.